Reported below is one TCR beta chain. Sequencing was performed with immunoSEQ multiplex PCR; in TCRdb, only in-frame clones are kept and a portion is missing. This sample has about 160,000 clones; 85% to 90% occur once, and the top ten carry about a tenth. This entry comes from a study of cytomegalovirus exposure and HLA in healthy donors. Trimming removed 3 bases from V and 3 bases from J, with 14 bases in between. Germline V lookup: CDR1 GTSNPN, CDR2 SVGIG (reference sequence). This CDR3 is built from 14 residues. This chain uses TRBV30 with TRBJ2-5; D gene uncertain. Sequencing input: PBMCs. The TCR comes from a young woman in good health and CMV-seropositive. The CDR3 nucleotides are TGTGCCTGGAGAGGCGCAGGCAGAAAAGAGACCCAGTACTTC. Protein: CAWRGAGRKETQYF.